The TCR beta chain under discussion was sequenced for a study of T cells in Graves' hyperthyroidism and ophthalmopathy (dated by TCRdb to between 2019 and 2020). About the full investigation: Peripheral blood samples were taken at initial diagnosis, before any treatment was given. TCR V-J signatures able to tell the groups apart were searched for in a discovery cohort of 90 to 100 patients, of whom more than 40 had Graves' ophthalmopathy and about 60 had stable Graves' hyperthyroidism. Prospective prediction of ophthalmopathy was tested in an independent validation cohort of approximately 18 hyperthyroidism patients and 15 to 17 patients who later progressed to ophthalmopathy. The approximately 90 discovery patients were divided at random into training and test sets in a 7:3 ratio. The study also compared thyroid tissue and blood T-cell repertoires from more than 5 Graves' hyperthyroidism patients. Following sampling, methimazole starting at 30 mg daily was given to hyperthyroidism patients, and high-dose intravenous methylprednisolone was given to ophthalmopathy patients. The paper reports TCR Vbeta CDR3 sequencing of roughly 140 peripheral blood samples: 43 ophthalmopathy, around 80 hyperthyroidism and around 17 progressor patients. Points the paper makes about the study in general: In validation, the model predicted progression to ophthalmopathy a median of about 6.8 months before onset, with roughly 68% sensitivity and more than 72% specificity. Most expanded thyroid clonotypes (frequency above 0.001) were also detected in blood, a finding suggesting that blood repertoires may reflect thyroid immune responses. No statistical method was used to set the sample size in advance, and investigators knew the group allocation. A model built on a 13 V-J signature distinguished ophthalmopathy from stable hyperthyroidism, reaching about 88% sensitivity and 81.08% specificity in cross-validation and 80%/75% in testing.

Stable Graves' hyperthyroidism was defined as no progression to ophthalmopathy during 18 months of follow-up. Hyperthyroidism patients were aged 18 to 65 years and newly diagnosed, with disease duration of less than 2 months. Patients with uncontrolled infections, other autoimmune diseases, pregnancy or lactation were excluded. Clinical symptoms, serum thyroxine and TRAb, thyroid ultrasound, and orbital computed tomography formed the basis for the diagnoses. Ficoll-Paque density gradient centrifugation was used to isolate PBMCs from approximately 10 ml of fresh peripheral blood. Total RNA was extracted using Trizol reagent, and RNA quality was assessed on an Agilent 2100 Bioanalyzer. Sequences PRHDT (CDR1) and FYEKMQ (CDR2) are obtained from the germline V gene (reference sequence). V sheds 5 bases and J sheds 3 bases, leaving 17 bases between their ends. Reading from cysteine to phenylalanine, the CDR3 counts 16 amino acids. The kept DNA is CDR3 alone, 48 bases in frame from the first base.

The TCR beta CDR3 regions were amplified from the RNA transcripts. The first round of RT-PCR for the TCR CDR3 was performed with the HTBI primer set and the Qiagen OneStep RT-PCR kit. Libraries were constructed in a second round of multiplex PCR, after which size selection and purification were carried out. The libraries were sequenced on an Illumina HiSeq2000 using paired-end 100 bp reads. In the original analysis: SOAPnuke was used to process the raw data, throwing out any read that contained adapters or uncalled bases, had a mean Phred below 15, or lacked an exact constant-primer or identifier match. COPE v1.2.5 was used to merge high-quality paired reads, and clonotypes were defined as unique nucleotide sequences. Clonotypes were aligned to IMGT TRBV, TRBD and TRBJ reference segments using MiTCR v1.1. The analysis was restricted to V-J combinations with a frequency above 0.0001, which together covered over 99% of the repertoires. A TCS score was defined as the ratio of F50 (clonal expansion) to E x V (chaos), with BLOSUM62-based TCRdist applied between CDR3 peptides within each V-J. Welch's t-statistics and random forest reduced around 550 V-J features to under 15, which were used in a naive Bayes classifier (R e1071). Starting from the raw public reads, TCRdb applied fastp trimming at Q25, assembled clones with MiXCR and retained in-frame beta chains. Identical CDR3 proteins give one entry, which carries the most common genes and DNA. TCRdb, rather than the study authors, made the V and J calls. For this sample the table gives some 500,000 distinct CDR3 sequences, of which around 14% were detected only once. The ten largest clones take up around a sixth of the sample.

As to this clonotype: The clone's antigen remains unknown. Qualities for individual bases were not recorded, and no much larger clone is one base off.

The sequence joins TRBV13 to TRBJ2-1; a tentative D call is TRBD2 (5 bases match). What was sequenced was blood. The TCR was taken from a woman aged 18-35 years with Graves' hyperthyroidism. The CDR3 here reads CASSRSAQRNYNEQFF. At the DNA level, the sequence is TGTGCCAGCAGCCGTTCGGCTCAGCGGAACTACAATGAGCAGTTCTTC.